Listed below are T cell receptor beta chains from one sample, sequenced in a study of T cells in Graves' hyperthyroidism and ophthalmopathy. One entry per CDR3 protein results from TCRdb running MiXCR on the multiplex PCR reads. The repertoire holds hundreds of thousands of distinct CDR3 sequences, less than 20% seen once, with 47% in the top ten. Sequencing was done on a sample of blood. These receptors all stem from a man aged 40-55 years with Graves' ophthalmopathy. Both conserved end residues are part of each CDR3. D genes are given only for firm matches. Where a row states a size, it is once, few, many or the class of an expanded clone; other rows omit it.

>TRBD1|TRBJ1-6|few|TRBV15
CATRPRDRASPLHF
TGTGCCACTAGACCCCGGGACAGGGCTTCACCCCTCCACTTT
>TRBD1|TRBJ1-1|many|TRBV3-1
CASSQTTQTGWAPKAFF
TGTGCCAGCAGCCAAACGACTCAGACAGGGTGGGCGCCCAAAGCTTTCTTT
>-|TRBJ2-3|many|TRBV12-3/TRBV12-4
CASSSPGTQLLDTQYF
TGTGCCAGCAGCTCCCCTGGGACACAACTTCTGGATACGCAGTATTTT
>-|TRBJ1-1|-|TRBV5-4
CASSWGHSNTEAFF
TGTGCCAGCAGCTGGGGTCACAGTAACACTGAAGCTTTCTTT
>TRBD1|TRBJ1-2|many|TRBV30
CAWSTGATYGYTF
TGTGCCTGGAGTACAGGGGCTACCTATGGCTACACCTTC
>TRBD1|TRBJ1-1|many|TRBV3-1
CASSRGQVTEAFF
TGTGCCAGCAGCCGAGGACAGGTCACTGAAGCTTTCTTT
>-|TRBJ1-2|few|TRBV9
CASSVAGKMHGYTF
TGTGCCAGCAGCGTAGCTGGGAAAATGCATGGCTACACCTTC
>TRBD1|TRBJ2-2|-|TRBV11-2
CASSLGWTGGPGELFF
TGTGCCAGCAGCTTGGGTTGGACAGGGGGCCCCGGGGAGCTGTTTTTT
>TRBD2|TRBJ2-3|few|TRBV7-8
CASSLELAAADTQYF
TGTGCCAGCAGCTTAGAACTAGCGGCGGCAGATACGCAGTATTTT
>TRBD2|TRBJ2-1|-|TRBV11-2
CASSHPGLATRSSYNEQFF
TGTGCCAGCAGCCACCCGGGACTAGCGACCCGTAGCTCCTACAATGAGCAGTTCTTC
>-|TRBJ2-5|many|TRBV6-2/TRBV6-3
CASSYGWMETQYF
TGTGCCAGCAGTTACGGGTGGATGGAGACCCAGTACTTC
>TRBD2|TRBJ2-1|-|TRBV20-1
CSVGGREIYNEQFF
TGCAGCGTTGGCGGGCGGGAGATATACAATGAGCAGTTCTTC
>TRBD1|TRBJ2-3|-|TRBV12-3/TRBV12-4
CASSLQGATDTQYF
TGTGCCAGCAGTTTACAGGGGGCCACAGATACGCAGTATTTT
>TRBD2|TRBJ2-1|once|TRBV11-2
CASGYPPTGSSGRTNEQFF
TGTGCCAGCGGATACCCCCCTACCGGGTCTAGCGGGAGGACCAATGAGCAGTTCTTC
>TRBD2|TRBJ2-1|-|TRBV6-2/TRBV6-3
CASSPRLAVPRHEQFF
TGTGCCAGCAGTCCAAGACTAGCGGTCCCAAGGCATGAGCAGTTCTTC
>TRBD2|TRBJ2-1|-|TRBV15
CATSRDYPKTSGRGHEQFF
TGTGCCACCAGCAGAGATTACCCAAAAACTAGCGGGAGAGGGCATGAGCAGTTCTTC
>TRBD2|TRBJ2-1|many|TRBV7-8
CASSLATGLAGYNEQFF
TGTGCCAGCAGCTTAGCGACGGGACTAGCGGGCTACAATGAGCAGTTCTTC
>-|TRBJ1-6|many|TRBV3-1
CASSPDRNSPLHF
TGTGCCAGCAGCCCCGACCGAAATTCACCCCTCCACTTT
>-|TRBJ1-4|-|TRBV5-1
CASSLWGRSANEKLFF
TGCGCCAGCAGCTTGTGGGGGCGAAGCGCTAATGAAAAACTGTTTTTT
>-|TRBJ2-5|many|TRBV11-3
CASSLGHLQETQYF
TGTGCCAGCAGCTTGGGACACTTACAAGAGACCCAGTACTTC
>TRBD1|TRBJ1-5|many|TRBV20-1
CSAGTGMGNQPQHF
TGCAGTGCCGGGACAGGGATGGGCAATCAGCCCCAGCATTTT
>-|TRBJ1-2|many|TRBV6-2/TRBV6-3
CASSRGNALWGRNYGYTF
TGTGCCAGCAGTCGCGGTAACGCGTTATGGGGCCGTAACTATGGCTACACCTTC
>-|TRBJ2-3|-|TRBV6-5
CASSYQGGGNTDTQYF
TGTGCCAGCAGTTATCAGGGCGGGGGCAACACAGATACGCAGTATTTT
>TRBD1|TRBJ1-2|few|TRBV7-2
CASSRSGQPYGYTF
TGTGCCAGCAGCCGTTCGGGACAGCCTTATGGCTACACCTTC
>-|TRBJ2-3|-|TRBV6-2/TRBV6-3
CASHPRLDTDTQYF
TGTGCCAGCCATCCCCGACTTGACACAGATACGCAGTATTTT
>-|TRBJ1-5|many|TRBV6-1
CASSHTGDSNQPQHF
TGTGCCAGCAGCCACACCGGGGATAGCAATCAGCCCCAGCATTTT
>-|TRBJ2-3|many|TRBV30
CAWSRTVSTDTQYF
TGTGCCTGGAGCAGGACAGTGAGCACAGATACGCAGTATTTT
>TRBD1|TRBJ1-5|many|TRBV28
CASSLNRGSNQPQHF
TGTGCCAGCAGTTTAAACAGGGGGAGCAATCAGCCCCAGCATTTT
>-|TRBJ1-5|-|TRBV6-2/TRBV6-3
CASTWGRVQPQHF
TGTGCCAGCACCTGGGGCAGGGTCCAGCCCCAGCATTTT
>TRBD1|TRBJ1-1|-|TRBV11-2
CASSLDRPRTGIEAFF
TGTGCCAGCAGCTTAGACCGACCCCGGACAGGTATTGAAGCTTTCTTT
>-|TRBJ1-3|many|TRBV12-3/TRBV12-4
CASSRRQPGNTIYF
TGTGCCAGCAGTCGAAGACAGCCCGGAAACACCATATATTTT
>-|TRBJ2-7|few|TRBV11-2
CASSFIGETAEQYF
TGTGCCAGCAGCTTTATCGGGGAGACGGCCGAGCAGTACTTC
>-|TRBJ2-2|few|TRBV6-5
CASSYSKDGELFF
TGTGCCAGCAGTTACTCAAAAGACGGGGAGCTGTTTTTT
>TRBD2|TRBJ2-7|many|TRBV5-1
CASSATSSPRSRPYEQYF
TGCGCCAGCAGCGCGACTAGCAGCCCCCGCTCACGACCCTACGAGCAGTACTTC